The clone carrying this T cell receptor beta chain was seen a handful of times. What it binds is not known. This sample was included in a study of T-cell memory formation after mild COVID-19. Study-wide results and caveats: Chiefly within CM and EM were the contracting CD4+ clones; CD8+ ones were within EMRA.

TCR alpha and TCR beta cDNA libraries carrying sample barcodes and UMIs were produced by 5'RACE using constant-segment primers. TCRdb recomputed calls from the 5' RACE reads with MiXCR, one row per CDR3 protein. Of 550,000 to 700,000 distinct CDR3 sequences in the sample, about a sixth were seen once. V was pared by 3 bases and J by 5 bases, with 7 bases between. Looked up from germline, CDR1 is MDHEN and CDR2 is SYDVKM. This CDR3 has 12 amino acids. This clonotype was obtained from an adult woman who had mild COVID-19 (a few samples of this study predate the infection). Cell type and time point are not known. The specimen was PBMCs or a T cell subset sorted from them (not recorded which). The genes are TRBV28 and TRBJ1-2; maybe TRBD1 (5 bases). This CDR3 reads CASSFKGYGYTF. CDR3 DNA sequence: TGTGCCAGCAGTTTCAAGGGGTATGGCTACACCTTC.